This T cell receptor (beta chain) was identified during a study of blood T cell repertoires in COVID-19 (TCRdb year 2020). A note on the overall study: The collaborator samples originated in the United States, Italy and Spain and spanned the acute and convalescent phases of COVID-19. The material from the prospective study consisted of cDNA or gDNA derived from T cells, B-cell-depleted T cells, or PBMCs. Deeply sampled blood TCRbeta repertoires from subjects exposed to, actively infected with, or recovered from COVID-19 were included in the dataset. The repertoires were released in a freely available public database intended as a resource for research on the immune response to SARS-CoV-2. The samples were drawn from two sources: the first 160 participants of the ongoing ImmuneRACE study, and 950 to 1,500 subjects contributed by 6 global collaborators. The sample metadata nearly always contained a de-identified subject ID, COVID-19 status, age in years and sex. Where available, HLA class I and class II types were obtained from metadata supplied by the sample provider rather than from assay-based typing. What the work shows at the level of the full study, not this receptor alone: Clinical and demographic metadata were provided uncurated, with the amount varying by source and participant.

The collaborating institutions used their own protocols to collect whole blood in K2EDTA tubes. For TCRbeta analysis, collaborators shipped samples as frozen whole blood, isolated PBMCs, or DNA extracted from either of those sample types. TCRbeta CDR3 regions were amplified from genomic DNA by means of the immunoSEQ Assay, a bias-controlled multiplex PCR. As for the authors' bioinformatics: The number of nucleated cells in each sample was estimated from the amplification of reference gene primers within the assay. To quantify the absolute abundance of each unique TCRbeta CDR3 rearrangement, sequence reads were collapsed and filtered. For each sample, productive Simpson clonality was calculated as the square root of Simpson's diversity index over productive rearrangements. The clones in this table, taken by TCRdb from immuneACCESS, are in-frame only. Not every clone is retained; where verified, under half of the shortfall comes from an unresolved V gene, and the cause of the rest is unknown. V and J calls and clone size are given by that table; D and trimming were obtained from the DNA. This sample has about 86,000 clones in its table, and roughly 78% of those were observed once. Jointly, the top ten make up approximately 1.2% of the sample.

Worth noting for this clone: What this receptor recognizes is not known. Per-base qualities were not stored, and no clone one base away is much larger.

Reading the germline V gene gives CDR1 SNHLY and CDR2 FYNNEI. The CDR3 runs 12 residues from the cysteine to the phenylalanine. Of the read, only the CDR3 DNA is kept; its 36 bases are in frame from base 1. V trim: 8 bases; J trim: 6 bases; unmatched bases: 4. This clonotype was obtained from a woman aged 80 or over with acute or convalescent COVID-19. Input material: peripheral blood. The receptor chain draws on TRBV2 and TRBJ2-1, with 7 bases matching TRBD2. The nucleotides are TGTGCCAGCGGAAGACTAGCCAATGAGCAGTTCTTC. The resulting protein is CASGRLANEQFF.